The sequence of this T cell receptor beta chain was determined in a study of OX40 agonist ivuxolimab in advanced cancers. Clones were sequenced by immunoSEQ multiplex PCR, and TCRdb holds only the in-frame ones, with some missing. This sample yields tens of thousands of clones, of which approximately 85% are seen a single time; approximately 59% belongs to the top ten. In regard to this clone: Its antigen is as yet unknown.

Study conclusions and caveats: The antigens recognized by the expanded peripheral T cells, that is their antigen specificity, were not determined. Low normalized clonal expansion also occurred in some nonresponding patients.

V was shortened by 2 bases and J by 6 bases, with 14 bases between the two germline ends. CDR1 is SGHAT, CDR2 FQNNGV, per germline. The CDR3 sequence is 15 residues long. The specimen was CD4+ or CD8+ T cells sorted from blood, collected in a trial of the OX40 agonist ivuxolimab. This chain links TRBV11-2 with TRBJ2-1; tentatively, D is TRBD1 (5 bases). This TCR was sampled from an adult with an advanced solid tumor such as melanoma, head and neck, liver or kidney cancer. CDR3 in amino acids: CASSLLYDSRNEQFF. The DNA for the CDR3 is TGTGCCAGCAGCTTACTTTATGACAGTCGCAATGAGCAGTTCTTC.